This note documents a single T cell receptor beta chain sequence. In the authors' methods: Amplified reference gene primers provided the basis for estimating nucleated cell counts. The method was immunoSEQ multiplex PCR; TCRdb's version includes in-frame clones alone and lacks a portion of them. Clone size and V and J calls were adopted from that table, with D and trimming inferred from the DNA. Here the sample spans about 190,000 clones, around 84% being singletons. The record originates from a study of blood T cell repertoires in COVID-19. Study-level background: The cDNA or gDNA used as material had been derived from T cells, B-cell-depleted T cells, or PBMCs.

Germline-derived CDR1 and CDR2 are SGDLS and YYNGEE. The V end was cut by 3 bases, the J end by 4 bases, with 15 bases between. This CDR3 is built from 15 residues. The TCR originated in a human donor in a cohort sampled during active COVID-19. Sequenced sample: peripheral blood. The chain employs TRBV9 and TRBJ2-3, with D tentatively TRBD2 (7 bases). This chain's CDR3 is CASSATPGGPDTQYF. CDR3 DNA sequence: TGTGCCAGCAGCGCCACCCCGGGGGGCCCAGATACGCAGTATTTT.